These T cell receptor beta chains were read from a single sample in a study of response to subunit inactivated influenza vaccine. TCRdb processed the RT-PCR reads anew with MiXCR; each CDR3 protein has one entry. Of hundreds of thousands of distinct CDR3 sequences listed, 25% are singletons. The material was CD4+ T cells sorted from PBMCs, obtained 4 to 6 days after vaccination. The receptors derive from a man aged 45-65 years who received an inactivated influenza vaccine. Each CDR3 is given with its conserved first and last residue. The D gene is left open where the match is weak. The size entry is marked missing in some rows and otherwise reads once, few, many or a size class.

. | TRBJ2-3 | TRBD1 | TRBV20-1 | CSATGQGIRTDTQYF | TGCAGTGCTACGGGACAGGGGATAAGGACAGATACGCAGTATTTT
. | TRBJ1-4 | . | TRBV6-5 | CASSYSRASTNEKLFF | TGTGCCAGCAGTTACTCGAGGGCCTCAACTAATGAAAAACTGTTTTTT
few | TRBJ1-1 | . | TRBV19 | CASRRQAGTTEAFF | TGTGCCAGTAGGAGACAGGCGGGGACTACTGAAGCTTTCTTT
. | TRBJ2-7 | . | TRBV4-3 | CASSQASFGPYEQYF | TGCGCCAGCAGCCAAGCGTCGTTCGGACCCTACGAGCAGTACTTC
. | TRBJ1-2 | . | TRBV7-2 | CASSSGTTYGYTF | TGTGCCAGCAGCTCCGGGACAACATATGGCTACACCTTC
. | TRBJ1-4 | . | TRBV5-1 | CASSLVGRKLFF | TGCGCCAGCAGCTTGGTGGGGCGGAAACTGTTTTTT
. | TRBJ1-5 | . | TRBV29-1 | CSVEVALGQPQHF | TGCAGCGTTGAGGTGGCGTTGGGTCAGCCCCAGCATTTT
. | TRBJ2-7 | . | TRBV28 | CASTGPQNLYEQYF | TGTGCCAGTACAGGGCCTCAGAATCTCTACGAGCAGTACTTC
. | TRBJ1-5 | TRBD1 | TRBV7-9 | CASSLLTGRQPQHF | TGTGCCAGCAGCTTATTGACAGGGAGGCAGCCCCAGCATTTT
few | TRBJ2-5 | TRBD1 | TRBV29-1 | CSVGTGGRETQYF | TGCAGCGTAGGGACAGGGGGCCGGGAGACCCAGTACTTC
. | TRBJ1-1 | . | TRBV5-1 | CASKTLVEGTEAFF | TGCGCCAGCAAAACCCTCGTCGAGGGCACTGAAGCTTTCTTT
. | TRBJ2-7 | . | TRBV3-1 | CASSQNDRGEQYF | TGTGCCAGCAGCCAAAATGACCGGGGGGAGCAGTACTTC
. | TRBJ2-7 | . | TRBV4-3 | CASSQGEDEQYF | TGCGCCAGCAGCCAGGGAGAGGACGAGCAGTACTTC
. | TRBJ1-6 | TRBD1 | TRBV3-1 | CASSRRQGGNSPLHF | TGTGCCAGCAGCCGAAGACAGGGGGGTAATTCACCCCTCCACTTT
. | TRBJ1-1 | . | TRBV5-1 | CASSLALGASTEAFF | TGCGCCAGCAGCTTGGCCCTGGGGGCGTCCACTGAAGCTTTCTTT
. | TRBJ2-2 | TRBD2 | TRBV12-3/TRBV12-4 | CASSRLAGETGELFF | TGTGCCAGCAGCCGACTAGCGGGGGAAACCGGGGAGCTGTTTTTT
. | TRBJ2-1 | TRBD1 | TRBV4-2 | CASSQEQGVYNEQFF | TGTGCCAGCAGCCAAGAGCAGGGGGTCTACAATGAGCAGTTCTTC
few | TRBJ1-4 | . | TRBV14 | CASSQGPGKLFF | TGTGCCAGCAGCCAAGGACCAGGGAAACTGTTTTTT
. | TRBJ2-7 | . | TRBV30 | CAWRGRLGPYEQYF | TGTGCCTGGAGGGGACGACTGGGGCCCTACGAGCAGTACTTC
. | TRBJ2-2 | . | TRBV6-5 | CASSYRLRGSNTGELFF | TGTGCCAGCAGTTACCGTCTTCGCGGCTCGAACACCGGGGAGCTGTTTTTT
. | TRBJ1-2 | . | TRBV5-6 | CASYVGGRNYGYTF | TGTGCCAGCTATGTTGGCGGGAGGAACTATGGCTACACCTTC
few | TRBJ2-1 | TRBD1 | TRBV4-3 | CASSQDGTGAYNEQFF | TGCGCCAGCAGCCAAGATGGGACAGGGGCCTACAATGAGCAGTTCTTC
few | TRBJ1-1 | TRBD1 | TRBV5-1 | CASKSGYGTGANTEAFF | TGCGCCAGCAAAAGCGGCTACGGGACAGGGGCGAACACTGAAGCTTTCTTT
few | TRBJ1-2 | . | TRBV4-1 | CASSQGLTGGGGYTF | TGCGCCAGCAGCCAAGGGTTAACAGGAGGCGGGGGCTACACCTTC
. | TRBJ2-3 | . | TRBV20-1 | CSARVIATDTQYF | TGCAGTGCTAGGGTCATCGCCACAGATACGCAGTATTTT
. | TRBJ2-7 | . | TRBV4-3 | CASSQDWDSGYEQYF | TGCGCCAGCAGCCAAGATTGGGATTCTGGCTACGAGCAGTACTTC
once | TRBJ1-1 | . | TRBV6-5 | CASGLGGTEAFF | TGTGCCAGCGGCCTGGGGGGAACTGAAGCCTTCTTT
. | TRBJ1-4 | . | TRBV5-4 | CASSLIRGINEKLFF | TGTGCCAGCAGCTTGATAAGAGGAATTAATGAAAAACTGTTTTTT
. | TRBJ2-2 | . | TRBV6-2/TRBV6-3 | CASTTLSSLTGELFF | TGTGCCAGCACGACCCTTTCTAGTCTAACCGGGGAGCTGTTTTTT
few | TRBJ1-2 | TRBD1 | TRBV4-2 | CASSQDQGAGGYTF | TGTGCCAGCAGCCAAGATCAGGGGGCAGGCGGCTACACCTTC
. | TRBJ2-1 | TRBD2 | TRBV3-1 | CASSFRGGSDNEQFF | TGTGCCAGCAGCTTCCGGGGGGGCTCGGATAATGAGCAGTTCTTC
once | TRBJ2-7 | . | TRBV6-1 | CASSPLGNEQYF | TGTGCCAGCAGTCCCCTCGGAAACGAGCAGTACTTC
few | TRBJ2-2 | . | TRBV10-3 | CAISQTTGELFF | TGTGCCATCAGCCAGACCACCGGGGAGCTGTTTTTT
few | TRBJ1-2 | . | TRBV20-1 | CSARDPGAGTGYTF | TGCAGTGCTAGAGATCCTGGGGCAGGGACCGGCTACACCTTC
few | TRBJ2-2 | TRBD1 | TRBV24-1 | CATSDPPGRGQHTGELFF | TGTGCCACCAGTGATCCACCGGGCAGGGGGCAGCACACCGGGGAGCTGTTTTTT
. | TRBJ2-7 | . | TRBV4-3 | CASSQGLGGLYEQYF | TGCGCCAGCAGCCAAGGCCTTGGGGGGCTGTACGAGCAGTACTTC
. | TRBJ2-1 | . | TRBV20-1 | CSASAGTRSSEQFF | TGCAGTGCTAGTGCGGGGACCCGCAGCAGTGAGCAGTTCTTC
few | TRBJ2-1 | . | TRBV20-1 | CSARVVSSTSSYNEQFF | TGCAGTGCTAGAGTGGTTTCCTCAACTAGCTCCTACAATGAGCAGTTCTTC
many | TRBJ1-1 | . | TRBV6-1 | CASTPGRLNTEAFF | TGTGCCAGCACTCCGGGACGGCTGAACACTGAAGCTTTCTTT
. | TRBJ2-3 | TRBD1 | TRBV5-1 | CASRHRGTLTDTQYF | TGCGCCAGCAGACACAGGGGCACCCTCACAGATACGCAGTATTTT
few | TRBJ2-1 | TRBD2 | TRBV20-1 | CSARTIAGSYNEQFF | TGCAGTGCTAGAACGATAGCGGGCTCCTACAATGAGCAGTTCTTC
. | TRBJ2-7 | . | TRBV25-1 | CASSEYGRGPGEQYF | TGTGCCAGCAGTGAATATGGGAGGGGGCCGGGCGAGCAGTACTTC
few | TRBJ2-7 | . | TRBV30 | CAWSVGGTLYEQYF | TGTGCCTGGAGTGTTGGCGGGACTCTCTACGAGCAGTACTTC
few | TRBJ1-6 | . | TRBV25-1 | CASSSRTGRPLHF | TGTGCCAGCAGCAGTAGAACAGGGCGGCCCCTCCACTTT
. | TRBJ1-5 | . | TRBV3-1 | CASSQKGHNQPQHF | TGTGCCAGCAGCCAAAAGGGCCACAATCAGCCCCAGCATTTT
. | TRBJ2-5 | TRBD1 | TRBV24-1 | CATSDRGGLQETQYF | TGTGCCACCAGTGACCGAGGGGGCCTCCAAGAGACCCAGTACTTC
. | TRBJ2-5 | TRBD1 | TRBV4-3 | CASSQDLQGSEETQYF | TGCGCCAGCAGCCAAGATCTACAGGGGAGCGAAGAGACCCAGTACTTC
many | TRBJ2-6 | . | TRBV12-3/TRBV12-4 | CASSLEEQTGNVLTF | TGTGCCAGCAGTCTAGAGGAGCAAACGGGCAACGTCCTGACTTTC
few | TRBJ2-7 | . | TRBV12-3/TRBV12-4 | CASSSSYKSYEQYF | TGTGCCAGCAGTTCCAGCTATAAGTCCTACGAGCAGTACTTC